The clone carrying this T cell receptor beta chain was picked up a small number of times. Antigen: not known. TCRdb reprocessed the RT-PCR reads with MiXCR, giving one entry per CDR3 protein. The sample comprises about 520,000 distinct CDR3 sequences, approximately 24% of which are singletons, and around 2% rests with the top ten. The CDR3 sequence is 16 residues long. Germline V gene data show CDR1 as DFQATT and CDR2 as SNEGSKA (reference sequence). V shed 1 base and J shed 8 bases, with 20 bases lying between them. These data are taken from a study of response to subunit inactivated influenza vaccine. Study findings and constraints: New T cells are recruited in small numbers by each seasonal influenza vaccination, according to the authors' suggestion.

The rearrangement joins TRBV20-1 to TRBJ1-4; D possibly corresponds to TRBD1 (6 bases). The sequencing here drew on CD4+ T cells sorted from PBMCs, taken around 5 days after vaccination. The TCR sequence derives from a middle-aged man who received an inactivated influenza vaccine. Here the CDR3 reads CSARGYGGPGVEKLFF. CDR3 nucleotide sequence: TGCAGTGCTAGAGGGTACGGGGGGCCCGGTGTAGAAAAACTGTTTTTT.